One sample yielded the 26 T cell receptor beta chains listed below, sequenced in a study of blood T cell repertoires in COVID-19 (dated by TCRdb to 2019 to 2021). Libraries were prepared through the immunoSEQ multiplex PCR assay. The source is immuneACCESS, and TCRdb retained only in-frame sequences with V and J called. Part of the clones is not carried over; for the studies checked, unresolved V genes explain less than half of this, and the remainder is unexplained. This sample has around 99,000 clones in its table, and just over 90% of those were observed once. Clones ranked in the top ten supply less than 1.5% of the sample. Sequencing was performed on peripheral blood. These receptors were obtained from a woman aged 25 to 39 with acute or convalescent COVID-19.

This chain joins TRBV19 and TRBJ1-5, with 9 nucleotides matching TRBD1. J gave up 3 bases and V 8 bases, and 8 bases lay outside the gene matches. CDR1 and CDR2 (germline): LNHDA, SQIVND (reference sequence). The CDR3 runs 15 residues. The CDR3 reads CASLGGTGYNQPQHF. DNA for the CDR3: TGTGCCAGTTTAGGCGGGACAGGGTACAATCAGCCCCAGCATTTT.

The rearrangement uses TRBV28 and TRBJ2-1; 8 bases are shared with TRBD2. With 6 bases clipped from V and 4 bases from J, the junction kept 8 bases outside the gene matches. This CDR3 has 15 amino acids. Germline V lookup: CDR1 MDHEN, CDR2 SYDVKM. The CDR3 DNA sequence: TGTGCCAGCAGCGAACTTGCGGGAGGATACAATGAGCAGTTCTTC. Residues: CASSELAGGYNEQFF.

The rearrangement uses TRBV5-6 and TRBJ1-2, with D possibly TRBD1 on 5 matching bases. Between the trimmed V and J ends, which lost 2 bases and 7 bases, there was a span of 9 bases. Looked up from germline, CDR1 is SGHDT and CDR2 is YYEEEE. The CDR3 runs to 12 residues. CDR3 sequence reads: CASSLGRAGYTF. As DNA, the CDR3 is TGTGCCAGCAGCTTAGGCAGGGCTGGCTACACCTTC. Complete variable domain (other parts from reference TRBV5-6 and TRBJ1-2): DAGVTQSPTHLIKTRGQQVTLRCSPKSGHDTVSWYQQALGQGPQFIFQYYEEEERQRGNFPDRFSGHQFPNYSSELNVNALLLGDSALYLCASSLGRAGYTFGSGTRLTVV.

The rearrangement links TRBV13 to TRBJ2-3, with D perhaps matching TRBD2 (5 bases). Germline V CDR1 and CDR2: PRHDT, FYEKMQ (reference sequence). The CDR3 is 15 amino acids. V lost 5 bases and J lost 4, with 16 bases in between. Here the CDR3 reads CASSRSGERADTQYF. The CDR3 DNA reads as TGTGCCAGCAGCCGGAGTGGGGAGCGCGCAGATACGCAGTATTTT.

The V and J genes are TRBV27 and TRBJ2-1; 9 bases align to TRBD2. CDR1 is MNHEY, CDR2 SMNVEV, per germline (reference sequence). The CDR3 has 15 residues. The ends lost 8 bases at V and 6 bases at J; junction bases unmatched: 11. The CDR3 nucleotides are TGTGCCAGCGGGGTAGCGGGAGTGCGGGGCAATGAGCAGTTCTTC. Residues: CASGVAGVRGNEQFF.

V gene TRBV19 combines with J gene TRBJ1-1; tentative D call: TRBD1 (6 bases). This CDR3 is built from 14 residues. V shed 2 bases and J shed 1 base, with 8 bases lying between them. CDR1 is LNHDA, CDR2 SQIVND, per germline (reference sequence). CDR3 bases: TGTGCCAGTAGTATAATACAGGGGAACACTGAAGCTTTCTTT. Protein product: CASSIIQGNTEAFF. Filled out from reference TRBV19 and TRBJ1-1, the complete variable domain reads DGGITQSPKYLFRKEGQNVTLSCEQNLNHDAMYWYRQDPGQGLRLIYYSQIVNDFQKGDIAEGYSVSREKKESFPLTVTSAQKNPTAFYLCASSIIQGNTEAFFGQGTRLTVV.

This rearrangement joins TRBV15 to TRBJ1-3; possible D gene TRBD1, 5 bases. This CDR3 spans 16 amino acids. The V and J ends lost 5 bases and 0 bases respectively, with 14 bases between them. Per the germline V gene, CDR1 is LNHNV and CDR2 is YYDKDF (reference sequence). The CDR3 reads CATSPSGPGSGNTIYF. For the CDR3, the DNA is TGTGCCACCAGCCCCTCAGGGCCTGGCTCTGGAAACACCATATATTTT. Complete variable domain (other parts from reference TRBV15 and TRBJ1-3): DAMVIQNPRYQVTQFGKPVTLSCSQTLNHNVMYWYQQKSSQAPKLLFHYYDKDFNNEADTPDNFQSRRPNTSFCFLDIRSPGLGDTAMYLCATSPSGPGSGNTIYFGEGSWLTVV.

The chain is built from TRBV27 and TRBJ2-7; D gene unclear. V was pared by 5 bases and J by 4 bases, with 9 bases between. Germline V gene data show CDR1 as MNHEY and CDR2 as SMNVEV (reference sequence). The CDR3 has 12 amino acids. CDR3 sequence (DNA): TGTGCCAGCAGTCGCCGAGGATACGAGCAGTACTTC. Translation gives CASSRRGYEQYF.

This clone has just one count. This chain connects TRBV5-1 to TRBJ2-7; 10 bases are shared with TRBD2. Trimming cost V 2 bases and J 0 bases; bases outside gene matches: 5. The length of the CDR3 is 16 residues. Germline CDR1 reads SGHRS; CDR2 reads YFSETQ. The DNA of the CDR3 is TGCGCCAGCAGCTTAAAGCGGGAGGGCAGCTCCTACGAGCAGTACTTC. Translated: CASSLKREGSSYEQYF.

The chain links TRBV6-2 or TRBV6-3 to TRBJ1-5; the D is unclear. Germline V gene sequence: CDR1 MNHEY, CDR2 SVGEGT. The CDR3 extends over 15 amino acids. Trimming took off 6 bases at V and 3 bases at J, with 15 bases between the two ends. The CDR3 region has the DNA TGTGCCAGCAGCCAGCTCTCCGAAATCAATCAGCCCCAGCATTTT. Its protein is CASSQLSEINQPQHF.

This sequence joins TRBV27 and TRBJ2-1, with D maybe TRBD2 (6 bases). Trimming removed 8 bases at V and 6 bases at J, with 17 bases between. The CDR3 loop spans 14 amino acids. Germline V gene sequence: CDR1 MNHEY, CDR2 SMNVEV (reference sequence). CDR3: CASLRLLGGNEQFF. The CDR3 coding sequence is TGTGCCAGCCTACGACTTCTGGGGGGCAATGAGCAGTTCTTC.

This rearrangement joins TRBV10-3 to TRBJ2-6; tentative D call: TRBD2 (5 bases). V lost 5 bases and J 0 bases, leaving 14 bases between the germline ends. This CDR3 is built from 17 residues. The germline CDR1 and CDR2 sequences are ENHRY and SYGVKD. The CDR3 coding sequence is TGTGCCATCAGTCAGAGGGTCACAGACTCTGGGGCCAACGTCCTGACTTTC. It is translated as CAISQRVTDSGANVLTF.

The chain has TRBV29-1 and TRBJ2-1; 11 bases agree with TRBD2. This CDR3 spans 14 amino acids. The germline gives CDR1 SQVTM, CDR2 ANQGSEA. Trimming took 5 bases from V and 9 from J; bases not matched to a gene: 9. Written as DNA, the CDR3 is TGCAGCGTTCAGCTAGCGGGGGGACGGAGTGAGCAGTTCTTC. Its translation: CSVQLAGGRSEQFF.

The V call is TRBV18, the J call TRBJ2-5; D remains ambiguous. CDR3 length: 12 amino acids. The V gene lost 5 bases and the J gene lost 5 bases, with 9 bases spanning the gap. Germline assignment: CDR1 KGHSH and CDR2 LQKENI. The DNA for the CDR3 is TGTGCCAGCTCATCTACAGTGGAGACCCAGTACTTC. It codes for CASSSTVETQYF.

The rearrangement uses TRBV11-3 and TRBJ1-2; 9 positions agree with TRBD1. CDR3 size: 17 residues. Germline V gives CDR1 SGHNT, CDR2 YENEEA. J gave up 4 bases and V 0 bases, and 9 bases lay outside the gene matches. CDR3 protein: CASSLDRGQGVGYGYTF. The CDR3 DNA sequence: TGTGCCAGCAGCTTAGATCGGGGACAGGGAGTTGGCTATGGCTACACCTTC.

CDR3 nucleotides: TGTGCCAGCAGCTTCTTCGGGACAGGGTATGAGAGGAACACCATATATTTT. Amino acid sequence: CASSFFGTGYERNTIYF. This rearrangement joins TRBV7-6 to TRBJ1-3; 9 bases are a match to TRBD1. Germline values: CDR1 SGHVS, CDR2 FNYEAQ. The CDR3 is 17 amino acids. The V segment lost 3 bases and the J segment 7 bases; nucleotides outside the gene matches: 13.

The chain links TRBV10-2 to TRBJ2-2; 8 bases match TRBD1. V gave up 3 bases and J gave up 4 bases; unmatched junction bases: 4. CDR3 length: 15 residues. CDR1 and CDR2 from the germline V gene are WSHSY and SAAADI. CDR3 sequence reads: CASSEQGVFTGELFF. For the CDR3, the DNA is TGCGCCAGCAGTGAACAGGGGGTATTCACCGGGGAGCTGTTTTTT.

The rearrangement uses TRBV5-1 and TRBJ2-1, with TRBD2 identical over 16 bases. The germline V gene has CDR1 SGHRS and CDR2 YFSETQ. The CDR3 length is 18 residues. Trimming at V came to 3 bases and at J to 7 bases, leaving 10 bases not matched to a gene. The CDR3 DNA is TGCGCCAGCAGCTCTCCATTAGGGACTAGCGGGAGGGAAAATGAGCAGTTCTTC. This encodes CASSSPLGTSGRENEQFF. The variable domain in full, completed from reference TRBV5-1 and TRBJ2-1, reads KAGVTQTPRYLIKTRGQQVTLSCSPISGHRSVSWYQQTPGQGLQFLFEYFSETQRNKGNFPGRFSGRQFSNSRSEMNVSTLELGDSALYLCASSSPLGTSGRENEQFFGPGTRLTVL.

This chain joins TRBV27 and TRBJ2-3; D might be TRBD1 (6 bases). V lost 4 bases and J lost 0, with 17 bases in between. Germline V lookup: CDR1 MNHEY, CDR2 SMNVEV (reference sequence). CDR3 length equals 17 residues. Here the CDR3 reads CASSSQVGTRSTDTQYF. The DNA of the CDR3 is TGTGCCAGCAGTTCACAAGTCGGGACACGTAGCACAGATACGCAGTATTTT.

The chain uses TRBV14 and TRBJ1-2, with a weak D call TRBD1 (6 bases). Germline V gene lookup returns CDR1 SGHDN and CDR2 FVKESK. The CDR3 contains 13 residues. Between the trimmed V and J ends, which lost 8 bases and 4 bases, there was a span of 14 bases. The CDR3 protein is CASSDGQFYGYTF. CDR3 DNA sequence: TGTGCCAGCTCCGATGGACAGTTCTATGGCTACACCTTC.

The chain links TRBV2 to TRBJ1-6; perhaps TRBD1 as D (6 bases). This CDR3 comprises 15 residues. Trimming pared 8 bases from V and 0 bases from J, leaving 11 bases between. The V gene's germline CDR1 is SNHLY and CDR2 FYNNEI. Here the CDR3 DNA reads TGTGCCAGCTGCAGGGACAACTCCTATAATTCACCCCTCCACTTT. As protein: CASCRDNSYNSPLHF.

The gene calls are TRBV10-1 and TRBJ1-4; the D is unclear. Germline values: CDR1 WNHNN, CDR2 SYGVQD (reference sequence). V shed 6 bases and J shed 3 bases, with 17 bases lying between them. The CDR3 is 16 residues long. CDR3 sequence: CASSFLPVRPNEKLFF. The CDR3 nucleotides read TGCGCCAGCAGCTTCCTTCCAGTACGCCCTAATGAAAAACTGTTTTTT.

V and J are TRBV7-4 and TRBJ1-5; 9 nucleotides align to TRBD1. This CDR3 contains 14 residues. The germline V gene has CDR1 SGHVT and CDR2 SQSDAQ. V shed 3 bases, J shed 8 bases, and the junction held 5 bases outside the gene matches. CDR3 sequence: CASSFRQGGKPQHF. As DNA, the CDR3 is TGTGCCAGCAGCTTTCGACAGGGGGGAAAGCCCCAGCATTTT.

The J gene is TRBJ2-3, the V gene TRBV5-6; D is ambiguous. V dropped 0 bases and J dropped 2 bases, with 4 bases sitting between them. The CDR3 consists of 13 residues. Looked up from germline, CDR1 is SGHDT and CDR2 is YYEEEE. CDR3 amino acids: CASSLAVTDTQYF. The DNA of the CDR3 is TGTGCCAGCAGCTTGGCAGTCACAGATACGCAGTATTTT.

The chain has TRBV3-1 (or the pseudogene TRBV3-2) and TRBJ1-4; a weak D match, TRBD1 (6 bases). Germline CDR1 LGHDT, CDR2 YNNKEL (reference sequence). The CDR3 covers 16 residues. Trimming left V 1 base short and J 0 bases short, with 9 bases between. CDR3: CASSQVQGPTNEKLFF. The CDR3 region has the DNA TGTGCCAGCAGCCAAGTTCAGGGGCCAACTAATGAAAAACTGTTTTTT.

This chain connects TRBV18 to TRBJ2-3; D gene uncertain. V gave up 6 bases and J gave up 0 bases, with 10 bases separating them. Germline V CDR1 and CDR2: KGHSH, LQKENI. This CDR3 has 14 residues. The CDR3 reads CASSREASTDTQYF. CDR3 in DNA: TGTGCCAGCTCGCGAGAGGCCAGCACAGATACGCAGTATTTT.